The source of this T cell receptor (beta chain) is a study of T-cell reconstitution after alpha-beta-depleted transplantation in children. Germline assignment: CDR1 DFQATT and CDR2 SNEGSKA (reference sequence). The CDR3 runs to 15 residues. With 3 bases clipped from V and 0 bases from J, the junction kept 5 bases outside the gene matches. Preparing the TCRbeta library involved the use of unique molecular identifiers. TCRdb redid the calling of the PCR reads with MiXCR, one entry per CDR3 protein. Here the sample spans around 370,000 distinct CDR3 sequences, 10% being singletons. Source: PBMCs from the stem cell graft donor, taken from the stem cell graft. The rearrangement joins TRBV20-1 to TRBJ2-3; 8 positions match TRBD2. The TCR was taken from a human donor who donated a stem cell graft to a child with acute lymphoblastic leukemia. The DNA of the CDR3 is TGCAGTGCTAGGAAACCTAGCGGGAGCACAGATACGCAGTATTTT. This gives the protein CSARKPSGSTDTQYF.